The present TCR beta chain was sequenced within a study of cytomegalovirus exposure and HLA in healthy donors. Study summary: Tens of millions of unique TCRs, all from HLA-typed donors, were included in an early release of the data.

To note about this clone: The target antigen is unknown.

The PCR had 60 Vbeta and 13 Jbeta primers. TCRdb's table, derived via immunoSEQ multiplex PCR, lists solely in-frame clones and lacks some. The sample lists about 170,000 clones; about 80% were seen once. Study-wide points: In an earlier analysis, about 87% or about 30%: the productive usage of most TCR beta V segments.

This TCR came from a woman aged 45-60 years in good health and CMV-seronegative. The sequenced material came from PBMCs.

CDR3 region: CASSLGPSGGAGEQFF. The DNA for the CDR3 is TGCGCCAGCAGCCTCGGCCCTAGCGGGGGGGCCGGTGAGCAGTTCTTC. The rearrangement joins TRBV4-3 to TRBJ2-1; 12 nucleotides agree with TRBD2. The germline V gene encodes CDR1 LGHNA and CDR2 YSLEER. V shed 4 bases, J shed 9 bases, and the junction held 10 bases outside the gene matches. The CDR3 contains 16 residues.